These T cell receptor beta chains were read from a single sample in a study of PD-L1 blockade in urothelial cancer. The assay was immunoSEQ multiplex PCR, and TCRdb's table has in-frame clones only and misses some. The sample has about 15,000 clones; around 87% are singletons. The starting material was PBMCs, obtained around atezolizumab (anti-PD-L1) treatment. The receptors were sampled from a man in his forties or fifties with urothelial cancer. The CDR3 runs from the conserved cysteine through the conserved F or W. The D gene is left open where the match is weak. Not all rows give a size; the values are once, few, many and, for expanded clones, a class.

cdr3_nt cdr3_aa j_call clone_size v_call d_call
TGCGCCAGCAGCATGGGAGGGGGACAGGCTGAAGCTTTCTTT CASSMGGGQAEAFF TRBJ1-1 - TRBV5-1 TRBD1
TGTGCCAGCAGCCCCCGGGACAGGGTAGTGAACATTCAGTACTTC CASSPRDRVVNIQYF TRBJ2-4 - TRBV5-6 TRBD1
TGTGCCATCAGTGAGTTCGCTGGGACAGGGGGCGCAGATACGCAGTATTTT CAISEFAGTGGADTQYF TRBJ2-3 - TRBV10-3 TRBD1
TGTGCCAGCAGCTTGGTGGGACAGGTCACAGATACGCAGTATTTT CASSLVGQVTDTQYF TRBJ2-3 - TRBV5-5 TRBD1
TGTGCCAGCAGCCAACCGGGACTCGTCAGAGACGAGCAGTACTTC CASSQPGLVRDEQYF TRBJ2-7 - TRBV16 -
TGTGCCAGCAGCCAAAACAGGGGGCCCGCCATTGAGGAACTGTTTTTT CASSQNRGPAIEELFF TRBJ1-4 - TRBV28 TRBD1
TGCGCCAGCAGCTTGGCAACTAGCGCAGATACGCAGTATTTT CASSLATSADTQYF TRBJ2-3 - TRBV5-1 TRBD2
TGTGCCAGCAGTGAAGAGACAGCAGATACGCAGTATTTT CASSEETADTQYF TRBJ2-3 - TRBV6-1 -
TGCGCCAGCAGTGGTAATTACAACAATGAGCAGTTCTTC CASSGNYNNEQFF TRBJ2-1 - TRBV10-1 -
TGTGCCAGCAGCCCCGGGACAGGGACTGCCTACGAGCAGTACTTC CASSPGTGTAYEQYF TRBJ2-7 - TRBV6-5 TRBD1
TGTGCCAGCAGCCGCCTGGGACAACCCCTGGAGCAGTACTTC CASSRLGQPLEQYF TRBJ2-7 - TRBV6-6 -
TGTGCCAGCGAGGGACAGAAAAAGTACAATGAGCAGTTCTTC CASEGQKKYNEQFF TRBJ2-1 - TRBV6-1 TRBD1
TGTGCCAGCAGTGAAAGAGTTGGGGGCATGACTAACTATGGCTACACCTTC CASSERVGGMTNYGYTF TRBJ1-2 - TRBV2 -
TGTGCCAGCAGTTTTACCGGGACAGGGGTTCCCAATGAGCAGTTCTTC CASSFTGTGVPNEQFF TRBJ2-1 - TRBV27 TRBD1
TGTGCCTGGGCGATGGAGGCTGCCCTTTTGGAGGACTACACCTTC CAWAMEAALLEDYTF TRBJ1-2 medium-sized TRBV30 -
TGTGCCAGCAGCGTGGGGACAGGGGATGGGGAGACCCAGTACTTC CASSVGTGDGETQYF TRBJ2-5 - TRBV9 TRBD1
TGTGCCAGCTCATCGGGACAGACCTACGAGCAGTACTTC CASSSGQTYEQYF TRBJ2-7 medium-sized TRBV18 TRBD1
TGTGCCAGCAGCTTTTCTCCGTCGGACGGGACCTACGAGCAGTACTTC CASSFSPSDGTYEQYF TRBJ2-7 - TRBV7-9 -
TGTGCCAGCAGTTCCTGGACAGGACGAAACAATGAGCAGTTCTTC CASSSWTGRNNEQFF TRBJ2-1 - TRBV28 TRBD1
TGTGCCAGCAGCCAAGAGACAGGGAGAACAGATACGCAGTATTTT CASSQETGRTDTQYF TRBJ2-3 - TRBV14 TRBD1
TGTGCCAGCACCCTAGCGGGACTTACAGATACGCAGTATTTT CASTLAGLTDTQYF TRBJ2-3 - TRBV6-1 TRBD2
TGTGCCAGCAGCGTAGGACTCAGCCCCTCTGGGGCCAACGTCCTGACTTTC CASSVGLSPSGANVLTF TRBJ2-6 - TRBV9 -
TGTGCCAGCAGCCAAGGACGCGGGGGCGCCTCTAAGGACGAGCAGTACTTC CASSQGRGGASKDEQYF TRBJ2-7 - TRBV4-2 -
TGTGCCACCAGCCCCGGAGCTCTAGAGCAGTTCTTC CATSPGALEQFF TRBJ2-1 - TRBV15 -
TGTGCCAGCAGCTTGGCACAGGGGGGGGAGACCCAGTACTTC CASSLAQGGETQYF TRBJ2-5 - TRBV7-8 -
TGTGCCAGCAGCCCTACCGGGACAGGGGGAGGTTTCGGTACGCAGTATTTT CASSPTGTGGGFGTQYF TRBJ2-3 - TRBV6-4 TRBD1
TGTGCCAGCAGTTACGATGCACGGGGTTGGGATGAGCAGTTCTTC CASSYDARGWDEQFF TRBJ2-1 - TRBV6-5 -